Listed here is a single TCR beta chain. The antigen remains undetermined. Here immunoSEQ multiplex PCR was the method, and the copy in TCRdb shows in-frame clones only, minus some. The sample carries 150,000 to 200,000 clones, less than 85% recorded once. Germline loops: CDR1 SQVTM, CDR2 ANQGSEA. The CDR3 runs 15 residues. V was cut by 6 bases and J by 2 bases, with 17 bases left in between. The record originates from a study of cytomegalovirus exposure and HLA in healthy donors. General observations from the study: Reports credit the classifier with highly specific, highly sensitive diagnosis of cytomegalovirus status.

This clonotype was sampled from a man younger than 35 in good health and CMV-seropositive. The sequencing sample was made of PBMCs. The chain combines TRBV29-1 with TRBJ2-4; D is possibly TRBD2 (5 bases). This CDR3 is CSVLGVPLTKNIQYF. CDR3 bases: TGCAGCGTCCTCGGGGTCCCCCTTACCAAAAACATTCAGTACTTC.